The 23 T cell receptor beta chains below were found in one sample sequenced in a study of identical twins. TCRdb reprocessed the 5' RACE reads via MiXCR and lists one record per CDR3 protein. The table has some 630,000 distinct CDR3 sequences, about 7% seen once. The same sample was also used in a study of yellow fever vaccine responses in identical twins.

Sequences were obtained from PBMCs. These receptors all stem from a woman between 18 and 29 years old in good health.

This chain uses TRBV2 with TRBJ2-5, with unresolved D. V was pared by 3 bases and J by 1 base, with 12 bases between. Germline lookup yields CDR1 SNHLY and CDR2 FYNNEI. CDR3 length equals 15 residues. The CDR3 nucleotides read TGTGCCAGCAGTGAGACGGGCTTCCCCCAAGAGACCCAGTACTTC. Amino acid sequence: CASSETGFPQETQYF. Full variable domain (outside the CDR3, taken from reference TRBV2 and TRBJ2-5): EPEVTQTPSHQVTQMGQEVILRCVPISNHLYFYWYRQILGQKVEFLVSFYNNEISEKSEIFDDQFSVERPDGSNFTLKIRSTKLEDSAMYFCASSETGFPQETQYFGPGTRLLVL.

The chain is built from TRBV20-1 and TRBJ2-1; 9 bases line up with TRBD2. The V gene end was trimmed by 5 bases and the J gene end by 7 bases; junction bases not matched to a gene: 9. CDR3 length: 14 amino acids. Germline CDR1 and CDR2: DFQATT and SNEGSKA (reference sequence). The CDR3 sequence: CSAPDLAGANEQFF. CDR3 nucleotides: TGCAGTGCTCCGGATTTAGCGGGAGCGAATGAGCAGTTCTTC.

This clonotype was detected a few times. This chain joins TRBV7-8 and TRBJ2-7; 9 bases map to TRBD2. Germline V CDR1 and CDR2: SGHVS, FQNEAQ. V was clipped by 7 bases and J by 5 bases; unmatched bases: 18. The CDR3 has 17 residues. CDR3 loop: CASTTGASGTISHEQYF. The CDR3, as DNA: TGTGCCAGCACCACTGGGGCTAGCGGGACGATTTCCCACGAGCAGTACTTC.

This chain links TRBV18 with TRBJ1-1; D perhaps matches TRBD1 (5 bases). Germline-derived CDR1 and CDR2 are KGHSH and LQKENI. The CDR3 totals 17 residues. With 1 base removed from V and 1 base from J, the gap between germline ends came to 16 bases. This chain's CDR3 is CASSPRSGLATNTEAFF. Written as DNA, the CDR3 is TGTGCCAGCTCACCACGTTCAGGGCTTGCTACGAACACTGAAGCTTTCTTT.

This chain links TRBV27 with TRBJ2-7; D is unclear. Trimming took 5 bases from V and 2 from J, leaving 13 bases between them. The V gene's germline CDR1 is MNHEY and CDR2 SMNVEV (reference sequence). This CDR3 has 14 residues. As DNA, the CDR3 is TGTGCCAGCAGTCCCATCCGCGGTCCCTACGAGCAGTACTTC. This encodes CASSPIRGPYEQYF.

This clonotype was counted only a few times. The DNA for the CDR3 is TGTGCCAGCAGCTTAGAGTCCCCTAGCGGGAGGAACGAGCAGTACTTC. Translated, it gives CASSLESPSGRNEQYF. The rearrangement links TRBV7-6 to TRBJ2-7, with 11 bases matching TRBD2. V was clipped by 1 base and J by 5 bases; unmatched bases: 7. The CDR3 loop spans 16 amino acids. CDR1 is SGHVS and CDR2 is FNYEAQ in the germline V gene.

The V and J genes are TRBV5-1 and TRBJ1-1; a weak D match, TRBD1 (6 bases). The CDR3 runs to 14 residues. The germline V gene has CDR1 SGHRS and CDR2 YFSETQ. V was cut by 3 bases and J by 3 bases, with 12 bases left in between. This CDR3 reads CASSSEGGDTEAFF. CDR3 sequence (DNA): TGCGCCAGCAGCTCAGAAGGGGGTGACACTGAAGCTTTCTTT.

This clonotype was recorded many times. The chain couples TRBV4-1 to TRBJ2-3; the match to TRBD2 covers 9 bases. The trim removed 7 bases at V and 8 bases at J, leaving 16 bases unmatched. This CDR3 has 16 amino acids. CDR1 and CDR2 from the germline V gene are MGHRA and YSYEKL. This CDR3 is CASTHIYAGGPVTQYF. CDR3 coding DNA: TGCGCCAGCACCCACATATACGCGGGAGGGCCTGTTACGCAGTATTTT.

This clonotype was seen a few times. The rearrangement links TRBV5-1 to TRBJ2-1; TRBD2 matches 10 bases. Losses at the gene ends were 4 bases for V and 7 bases for J; bases not matched to a gene: 11. The CDR3 has 16 residues. Germline assignment: CDR1 SGHRS and CDR2 YFSETQ. The CDR3: CASSARTSGEGNEQFF. The CDR3 DNA is TGCGCCAGCAGCGCCCGAACTAGCGGGGAGGGGAATGAGCAGTTCTTC.

This clonotype was found many times. The chain carries TRBV11-2 and TRBJ2-1, with TRBD2 matching over 8 bases. Germline V lookup: CDR1 SGHAT, CDR2 FQNNGV. The trim removed 7 bases at V and 5 bases at J, leaving 10 bases unmatched. CDR3 length: 15 residues. The CDR3 spells CASTSYPGGHNEQFF. The CDR3 DNA follows: TGTGCCAGCACCTCATACCCGGGAGGGCACAATGAGCAGTTCTTC.

This clonotype was counted at least ten times. This chain connects TRBV28 to TRBJ1-5; TRBD1 is a possible D gene (5 bases). Germline CDR1 MDHEN, CDR2 SYDVKM. V lost 3 bases and J lost 0, with 12 bases in between. The CDR3 has 16 amino acids. CDR3 DNA sequence: TGTGCCAGCAGTTTCTGGGGCCCTTCTAGCAATCAGCCCCAGCATTTT. It codes for CASSFWGPSSNQPQHF. The whole variable domain, filled in from reference TRBV28 and TRBJ1-5, reads DVKVTQSSRYLVKRTGEKVFLECVQDMDHENMFWYRQDPGLGLRLIYFSYDVKMKEKGDIPEGYSVSREKKERFSLILESASTNQTSMYLCASSFWGPSSNQPQHFGDGTRLSIL.

This clonotype was recorded at least ten times. The J gene is TRBJ2-1, the V gene TRBV28; 12 positions match TRBD2. J lost 1 base, V lost 5 bases, and 3 bases had no gene match. The CDR3 covers 16 residues. The germline gives CDR1 MDHEN, CDR2 SYDVKM. CDR3 nucleotide sequence: TGTGCCAGCAGTCAGACTAGCGGGAGTTCCTACAATGAGCAGTTCTTC. This translates into CASSQTSGSSYNEQFF.

This clonotype showed up many times. The junction shows a germline mismatch at one end, possibly a read error. The gene calls are TRBV12-3 or TRBV12-4 and TRBJ2-1; TRBD2 agrees at 11 bases. The CDR3 totals 15 residues. CDR3 DNA sequence: TGTGCCAGCAGTCTAGCGGGGGGTGGGGCCAATGAGCAGTTCTTC. Amino acids: CASSLAGGGANEQFF.

In its sample, this clonotype was seen a few times. The chain recombines TRBV27 with TRBJ2-3; the match to TRBD2 covers 9 bases. Germline CDR1 and CDR2: MNHEY and SMNVEV (reference sequence). Trimming removed 5 bases from V and 3 bases from J; junction bases left unmatched: 9. CDR3 length equals 16 residues. The CDR3 sequence: CASSPEAGGLTDTQYF. The CDR3 DNA reads as TGTGCCAGCAGTCCGGAAGCGGGGGGACTGACAGATACGCAGTATTTT.

Many counts were recorded for this clonotype. This chain joins TRBV5-6 and TRBJ2-1, with 12 bases that match TRBD2. The J segment lost 2 bases and the V segment lost 1 base, leaving 4 bases of the junction unmatched. The CDR3 sequence is 17 residues long. Germline V gives CDR1 SGHDT, CDR2 YYEEEE. The CDR3 nucleotides are TGTGCCAGCAGCTTGAGGACTAGCGGGGTAACCTACAATGAGCAGTTCTTC. Protein: CASSLRTSGVTYNEQFF.

This chain connects TRBV12-3 or TRBV12-4 to TRBJ2-1; TRBD2 agrees at 10 bases. V dropped 3 bases and J dropped 4; count of bases not matched to a gene: 6. The length of the CDR3 is 16 residues. CDR3 sequence reads: CASSFIAGGKYNEQFF. The CDR3 region has the DNA TGTGCCAGCAGTTTTATAGCGGGGGGTAAATACAATGAGCAGTTCTTC.

There are a few counts of this clonotype. The gene calls are TRBV3-1 and TRBJ2-7; D remains ambiguous. With 5 bases removed from V and 6 bases from J, the gap between germline ends came to 11 bases. From germline, CDR1 is LGHDT and CDR2 YNNKEL (reference sequence). The CDR3 sequence is 12 residues long. CDR3 in DNA: TGTGCCAGCAGCGCTTTACCATTCGAGCAGTACTTC. Residues: CASSALPFEQYF.

This clonotype occurred many times. The V gene is TRBV29-1, the J gene TRBJ2-5; TRBD1 is a possible D gene (6 bases). The length of the CDR3 is 13 residues. Between the trimmed V and J ends, which lost 7 bases and 3 bases, there was a span of 15 bases. Germline loops: CDR1 SQVTM, CDR2 ANQGSEA. DNA of the CDR3: TGCAGCGCCGAAGACAGGTTGGAAGAGACCCAGTACTTC. Protein product: CSAEDRLEETQYF.

V and J are TRBV20-1 and TRBJ2-1; tentative D call: TRBD1 (5 bases). The V gene's germline CDR1 is DFQATT and CDR2 SNEGSKA (reference sequence). V lost 5 bases and J lost 8, with 19 bases in between. The CDR3 contains 14 residues. This chain's CDR3 is CSARSRDGSDEQFF. CDR3 DNA sequence: TGCAGTGCTCGATCCAGGGATGGGTCGGATGAGCAGTTCTTC.

This clonotype was seen a handful of times. The gene calls are TRBV10-2 and TRBJ2-3; 8 bases are shared with TRBD2. The CDR3 is 13 residues long. J lost 8 bases, V lost 8 bases, and 9 bases had no gene match. Germline CDR1 and CDR2: WSHSY and SAAADI. The CDR3, as DNA: TGCGCCAGCGAAACGGGGGGGTTCGGTACGCAGTATTTT. It specifies CASETGGFGTQYF.

This clonotype was recorded at least ten times. CDR3 in DNA: TGTGCCAGCACCGGGACAGGGCACTATGGCTACACCTTC. This codes for CASTGTGHYGYTF. The gene calls are TRBV12-3 or TRBV12-4 and TRBJ1-2, with 9 bases identical to TRBD1. This CDR3 is 13 amino acids long. V lost 7 bases to trimming and J lost 3 bases; unmatched junction nucleotides: 3.

This clonotype was seen at least ten times. The CDR3 region has the DNA TGTGCCATCAGTGATGGTATGGCCAATCAGCCCCAGCATTTT. Translating gives CAISDGMANQPQHF. The chain carries TRBV10-3 and TRBJ1-5; D not resolved. The CDR3 runs to 14 residues. Trimming removed 3 bases at V and 3 bases at J, with 9 bases between. The germline V gene has CDR1 ENHRY and CDR2 SYGVKD.

This clonotype was detected a few times. V and J are TRBV20-1 and TRBJ2-7; 8 nucleotides match TRBD2. J was trimmed by 0 bases and V by 0 bases; bases with no gene match: 10. CDR3 length: 17 residues. Germline lookup yields CDR1 DFQATT and CDR2 SNEGSKA (reference sequence). The CDR3 nucleotides read TGCAGTGCTAGAGACCCCTCGCTAGCGGGCCTCTCCTACGAGCAGTACTTC. Amino acid sequence: CSARDPSLAGLSYEQYF.